The 30 T cell receptor beta chains below come from one sample, sequenced in a study of T cells in Graves' hyperthyroidism and ophthalmopathy. Amplified TCR beta CDR3 regions derived from RNA transcripts. TCR CDR3 regions were first amplified by RT-PCR with HTBI primers. Each CDR3 protein gets one entry after TCRdb re-called the multiplex PCR reads with MiXCR. The table lists fewer than 700,000 distinct CDR3 sequences, 15% to 20% of them singletons. The sample taken for sequencing was blood. These receptors were taken from a woman in her 30s with Graves' hyperthyroidism.

The genes are TRBV5-1 and TRBJ2-3; TRBD1 agrees at 7 bases. This CDR3 contains 16 residues. J gave up 4 bases and V 0 bases, and 8 bases lay outside the gene matches. From germline, CDR1 is SGHRS and CDR2 YFSETQ. CDR3 residues: CASSLVGQGVSDTQYF. DNA of the CDR3: TGCGCCAGCAGCTTGGTGGGCCAGGGGGTGTCAGATACGCAGTATTTT.

In its sample, this clonotype was seen once. The genes are TRBV7-9 and TRBJ1-2; D might be TRBD1 (6 bases). Germline V gives CDR1 SEHNR, CDR2 FQNEAQ (reference sequence). V was pared by 5 bases and J by 2 bases, with 21 bases between. The CDR3 spans 17 residues. The CDR3 bases are TGTGCCAGCAGCCTCGGAGGCAGGGGTAACCCAAACTATGGCTACACCTTC. Its protein product is CASSLGGRGNPNYGYTF.

This clonotype was counted ten times or more. The genes are TRBV9 and TRBJ2-1; 8 bases map to TRBD2. Trimming at V came to 5 bases and at J to 4 bases, leaving 5 bases not matched to a gene. From germline, CDR1 is SGDLS and CDR2 YYNGEE. The CDR3 sequence is 14 residues long. For the CDR3, the DNA is TGTGCCAGCAGTGTCAGCGGGAGTTACAATGAGCAGTTCTTC. Encoded protein: CASSVSGSYNEQFF. The whole variable domain, filled in from reference TRBV9 and TRBJ2-1, reads DSGVTQTPKHLITATGQRVTLRCSPRSGDLSVYWYQQSLDQGLQFLIQYYNGEERAKGNILERFSAQQFPDLHSELNLSSLELGDSALYFCASSVSGSYNEQFFGPGTRLTVL.

This rearrangement joins TRBV9 to TRBJ2-1, with TRBD2 identical over 7 bases. This CDR3 has 15 amino acids. V dropped 1 base and J dropped 4; count of bases not matched to a gene: 5. The germline V gene encodes CDR1 SGDLS and CDR2 YYNGEE. The CDR3 nucleotides read TGTGCCAGCAGCGTAAGGGTAGCGGGTTACAATGAGCAGTTCTTC. It translates to CASSVRVAGYNEQFF.

Note on this clonotype: The junction departs from germline at one end; a sequencing error may be responsible. The chain combines TRBV6-2 or TRBV6-3 with TRBJ2-4; 7 bases are shared with TRBD2. The CDR3 has 17 amino acids. Per the germline V gene, CDR1 is MNHEY and CDR2 is SVGEGT. As DNA, the CDR3 is TGTGCCAGCAGTTCCCTATTACTAGCGATCGCCAAAAACATTCGGTACTTC. The encoded protein is CASSSLLLAIAKNIRYF.

The V gene is TRBV5-1, the J gene TRBJ2-7; TRBD1 matches 9 bases. Trimming took 3 bases from V and 0 from J; bases not matched to a gene: 7. This CDR3 region has 16 residues. Per the germline V gene, CDR1 is SGHRS and CDR2 is YFSETQ. CDR3 nucleotide sequence: TGCGCCAGCAGCTCCTTAGGGACAGGGTACTCCTACGAGCAGTACTTC. It translates to CASSSLGTGYSYEQYF.

In its sample, this clonotype was seen many times. The chain employs TRBV30 and TRBJ2-1, with D possibly TRBD2 on 5 matching bases. The CDR3 is 11 residues long. The V gene's germline CDR1 is GTSNPN and CDR2 SVGIG (reference sequence). V was clipped by 4 bases and J by 11 bases, with 12 bases between them. CDR3 in DNA: TGTGCCTGGACCCTGAGCGGCCAGCAGTTCTTC. It specifies CAWTLSGQQFF.

The rearrangement links TRBV7-9 to TRBJ2-1; 8 positions match TRBD2. The germline V gene encodes CDR1 SEHNR and CDR2 FQNEAQ (reference sequence). CDR3 length equals 14 residues. The ends lost 5 bases at V and 8 bases at J; junction bases unmatched: 8. CDR3 DNA sequence: TGTGCCAGCAGCCCCCGGGAGGGCCGACATGAGCAGTTCTTC. Translated: CASSPREGRHEQFF.

The V gene is TRBV6-2 or TRBV6-3, the J gene TRBJ1-1, with TRBD1 matching 9 bases. Looked up from germline, CDR1 is MNHEY and CDR2 is SVGEGT. The CDR3 has 15 residues. V lost 6 bases to trimming and J lost 5 bases; unmatched junction nucleotides: 10. The CDR3 loop reads CASRTTDRGGTEAFF. The CDR3 nucleotides are TGTGCCAGCAGGACTACGGACAGGGGAGGGACTGAAGCTTTCTTT.

This clonotype was seen a handful of times. The rearrangement uses TRBV4-1 and TRBJ1-1; no reliable D call. CDR1 and CDR2 (germline): MGHRA, YSYEKL. CDR3 length: 15 amino acids. Trimming pared 2 bases from V and 3 bases from J, leaving 13 bases between. The CDR3 is CASSQPDPGDTEAFF. The CDR3 coding sequence is TGCGCCAGCAGCCAACCTGATCCGGGCGACACTGAAGCTTTCTTT.

The chain combines TRBV7-3 with TRBJ2-2; unclear D gene. The CDR3 consists of 15 residues. Per the germline V gene, CDR1 is SGHTA and CDR2 is FQGTGA. V was cut by 3 bases and J by 0 bases, with 8 bases left in between. Here the CDR3 DNA reads TGTGCCAGCAGCTTGTATCGGACGAACACCGGGGAGCTGTTTTTT. Amino acid sequence: CASSLYRTNTGELFF.

Note on this clonotype: A much larger clone differs by one base, so this may be a read error. This chain links TRBV19 with TRBJ1-1; no clear D. This CDR3 region has 14 residues. The germline V gene has CDR1 LNHDA and CDR2 SQIVND (reference sequence). CDR3 nucleotides: TGTGCCAGTAGTATTATCGGGATGAACGCTGAAGCTTTCTTT. Translation: CASSIIGMNAEAFF.

The chain has TRBV7-2 and TRBJ2-3; D unresolved. Germline values: CDR1 SGHTA, CDR2 FQGNSA. V lost 1 base, J lost 2 bases, and 16 bases lay in between. The CDR3 covers 17 residues. The CDR3 loop reads CASSLGVRLLDTDTQYF. The CDR3 DNA is TGTGCCAGCAGCTTAGGGGTGCGGCTTCTAGACACAGATACGCAGTATTTT. Based on the CDR3 plus reference TRBV7-2 and TRBJ2-3, the full variable domain is GAGVSQSPSNKVTEKGKDVELRCDPISGHTALYWYRQSLGQGLEFLIYFQGNSAPDKSGLPSDRFSAERTGGSVSTLTIQRTQQEDSAVYLCASSLGVRLLDTDTQYFGPGTRLTVL.

The table lists this clonotype with many counts. This chain uses TRBV7-3 with TRBJ2-3; possible D gene TRBD2, 5 bases. The germline V and J ends were trimmed by 5 bases and 1 base, with 16 bases remaining between them. CDR1 is SGHTA, CDR2 FQGTGA, per germline. This CDR3 region has 16 residues. CDR3 protein: CASSRSRESGTDTQYF. In DNA, the CDR3 is TGTGCCAGCAGCCGATCTCGGGAATCGGGCACAGATACGCAGTATTTT.

This chain links TRBV4-3 with TRBJ2-7, with D unresolved. The CDR3 sequence is 13 residues long. Germline CDR1 is LGHNA and CDR2 is YSLEER. The V and J ends lost 4 bases and 3 bases respectively, with 10 bases between them. This CDR3 reads CASSPIMSYEQYF. CDR3 nucleotides: TGCGCCAGCAGCCCAATTATGAGCTACGAGCAGTACTTC.

This clonotype was recorded many times. The chain links TRBV7-3 to TRBJ1-5; no definite D call. The CDR3 has 13 residues. Between the trimmed V and J ends, which lost 3 bases and 4 bases, there was a span of 7 bases. The germline V gene encodes CDR1 SGHTA and CDR2 FQGTGA. CDR3 nucleotide sequence: TGTGCCAGCAGCTTTTCGTTTAATCAGCCCCAGCATTTT. Translating it yields CASSFSFNQPQHF.

Many counts were recorded for this clonotype. This chain links TRBV11-2 with TRBJ2-5, with D possibly being TRBD2 (6 bases). V was shortened by 5 bases and J by 0 bases, with 13 bases between the two germline ends. Per the germline V gene, CDR1 is SGHAT and CDR2 is FQNNGV. The CDR3 spans 15 residues. In nucleotides, the CDR3 is TGTGCCAGCAGCCCGGGGGACGGATACCAAGAGACCCAGTACTTC. As protein: CASSPGDGYQETQYF. The full variable domain, its missing parts supplied by reference TRBV11-2 and TRBJ2-5, is EAGVAQSPRYKIIEKRQSVAFWCNPISGHATLYWYQQILGQGPKLLIQFQNNGVVDDSQLPKDRFSAERLKGVDSTLKIQPAKLEDSAVYLCASSPGDGYQETQYFGPGTRLLVL.

The V and J genes are TRBV19 and TRBJ2-1; D is undetermined. Germline values: CDR1 LNHDA, CDR2 SQIVND (reference sequence). The CDR3 has 12 residues. Trimming cost V 2 bases and J 11 bases, with 10 bases left between them. In nucleotides, the CDR3 is TGTGCCAGTAGTATAAACCCGGCGAAGCAGTTCTTC. This encodes CASSINPAKQFF. The variable domain in full, completed from reference TRBV19 and TRBJ2-1, reads DGGITQSPKYLFRKEGQNVTLSCEQNLNHDAMYWYRQDPGQGLRLIYYSQIVNDFQKGDIAEGYSVSREKKESFPLTVTSAQKNPTAFYLCASSINPAKQFFGPGTRLTVL.

The chain recombines TRBV28 with TRBJ1-4, with TRBD1 matching over 9 bases. Germline V CDR1 and CDR2: MDHEN, SYDVKM. The CDR3 runs to 16 residues. Germline trimming cut 4 bases from V and 8 bases from J; bases unmatched to any gene: 11. The CDR3 DNA reads as TGTGCCAGCAGTTCTCGCGGGACAGGGTTAGGGGAAAAACTGTTTTTT. This translates into CASSSRGTGLGEKLFF. Full variable domain (missing parts from reference TRBV28 and TRBJ1-4): DVKVTQSSRYLVKRTGEKVFLECVQDMDHENMFWYRQDPGLGLRLIYFSYDVKMKEKGDIPEGYSVSREKKERFSLILESASTNQTSMYLCASSSRGTGLGEKLFFGSGTQLSVL.

This clonotype came up a few times. The genes are TRBV6-1 and TRBJ2-5, with D unresolved. CDR1 is MNHNS, CDR2 SASEGT, per germline. The CDR3 totals 13 residues. Between the trimmed V and J ends, which lost 4 bases and 5 bases, there was a span of 11 bases. CDR3 protein: CASSGYFRETQYF. Here the CDR3 DNA reads TGTGCCAGCAGTGGGTATTTTCGGGAGACCCAGTACTTC.

This clonotype was counted only a few times. The chain has TRBV20-1 and TRBJ1-1; D not resolved. Trimming left V 6 bases short and J 2 bases short, with 7 bases between. This CDR3 spans 11 amino acids. Germline CDR1 and CDR2: DFQATT and SNEGSKA (reference sequence). In DNA form, the CDR3 reads TGCAGTGCGACGCGAAACACTGAAGCTTTCTTT. Translation: CSATRNTEAFF.

CDR3: CASSQDRQGSYEQYF. The CDR3 nucleotides read TGCGCCAGCAGCCAAGATAGGCAAGGCTCCTACGAGCAGTACTTC. This chain links TRBV4-3 with TRBJ2-7; D gene unclear. CDR3 length: 15 amino acids. Germline V CDR1 and CDR2: LGHNA, YSLEER. Trimming cost V 0 bases and J 0 bases, with 9 bases left between them.

This clonotype has more than one count but fewer than ten. This chain's CDR3 is CSARTSGRDTQYF. The CDR3 region has the DNA TGCAGTGCTAGGACTAGCGGGAGAGATACGCAGTATTTT. V usage is TRBV20-1 and J usage is TRBJ2-3, with 12 bases matching TRBD2. Losses at the gene ends were 3 bases for V and 5 bases for J; bases not matched to a gene: 0. The CDR3 is made up of 13 amino acids. CDR1 and CDR2 from the germline V gene are DFQATT and SNEGSKA (reference sequence).

The sample holds many counts of this clonotype. The chain couples TRBV6-1 to TRBJ1-5, with a possible D match to TRBD1 (6 bases). The CDR3 contains 18 residues. Trimming removed 4 bases from V and 4 bases from J, with 23 bases in between. Germline V gene sequence: CDR1 MNHNS, CDR2 SASEGT. CDR3: CASSGGARTGSWNQPQHF. CDR3 in DNA: TGTGCCAGCAGTGGGGGTGCTCGCACAGGGAGCTGGAATCAGCCCCAGCATTTT.

This clonotype came up a few times. The chain is built from TRBV6-1 and TRBJ1-1, with D perhaps matching TRBD1 (5 bases). The CDR3 is made up of 17 amino acids. Deletions cut 3 bases from V and 4 bases from J, with 21 bases between. Germline CDR1 is MNHNS and CDR2 is SASEGT. CDR3 bases: TGTGCCAGCAGTGATCCAGGATTGACAGCCCGGAGCACTGAAGCTTTCTTT. The encoded protein is CASSDPGLTARSTEAFF.

This clonotype was recorded a few times. The rearrangement joins TRBV12-5 to TRBJ1-3; 8 nucleotides line up with TRBD1. This CDR3 region has 16 residues. Germline trimming cut 7 bases from V and 0 bases from J; bases unmatched to any gene: 8. From germline, CDR1 is LGHNT and CDR2 FRNRAP. CDR3 nucleotides: TGTGCTAGTGCCCGGACAGGGTCCCTCTCTGGAAACACCATATATTTT. This sequence encodes CASARTGSLSGNTIYF. The variable domain in full, with the rest retrieved from reference TRBV12-5 and TRBJ1-3, is DARVTQTPRHKVTEMGQEVTMRCQPILGHNTVFWYRQTMMQGLELLAYFRNRAPLDDSGMPKDRFSAEMPDATLATLKIQPSEPRDSAVYFCASARTGSLSGNTIYFGEGSWLTVV.

This sequence joins TRBV3-1 and TRBJ2-1, with D perhaps matching TRBD1 (5 bases). Trimming left V 1 base short and J 3 bases short, with 10 bases between. The CDR3 extends over 15 amino acids. Germline CDR1 reads LGHDT; CDR2 reads YNNKEL (reference sequence). The DNA of the CDR3 is TGTGCCAGCAGCCAAGGTCAGGGATTCTACAATGAGCAGTTCTTC. It is translated as CASSQGQGFYNEQFF.

In its sample, this clonotype was seen many times. The chain uses TRBV12-3 or TRBV12-4 and TRBJ2-7; maybe TRBD1 (5 bases). The CDR3 contains 15 residues. V shed 6 bases and J shed 3 bases, with 18 bases lying between them. The CDR3 DNA follows: TGTGCCAGCAGGCCTCCGGTGGTAGGGGTCTACGAGCAGTACTTC. Translation: CASRPPVVGVYEQYF.

This clonotype was counted a few times. This chain links TRBV29-1 with TRBJ2-7; D might be TRBD1 or TRBD2, each matching 5 bases. This CDR3 region has 12 residues. Trimming took off 5 bases at V and 4 bases at J, with 12 bases between the two ends. Germline V gives CDR1 SQVTM, CDR2 ANQGSEA. The DNA for the CDR3 is TGCAGCGTTAGGACGGGGCAGTACGAGCAGTACTTC. It is translated as CSVRTGQYEQYF.

V gene TRBV5-1 combines with J gene TRBJ2-1; D gene unclear. V lost 0 bases and J lost 6, with 13 bases in between. The CDR3 covers 15 residues. The germline V gene encodes CDR1 SGHRS and CDR2 YFSETQ. In nucleotides, the CDR3 is TGCGCCAGCAGCTTGGCGGCTTCCTCCGGCAATGAGCAGTTCTTC. Amino acid sequence: CASSLAASSGNEQFF.